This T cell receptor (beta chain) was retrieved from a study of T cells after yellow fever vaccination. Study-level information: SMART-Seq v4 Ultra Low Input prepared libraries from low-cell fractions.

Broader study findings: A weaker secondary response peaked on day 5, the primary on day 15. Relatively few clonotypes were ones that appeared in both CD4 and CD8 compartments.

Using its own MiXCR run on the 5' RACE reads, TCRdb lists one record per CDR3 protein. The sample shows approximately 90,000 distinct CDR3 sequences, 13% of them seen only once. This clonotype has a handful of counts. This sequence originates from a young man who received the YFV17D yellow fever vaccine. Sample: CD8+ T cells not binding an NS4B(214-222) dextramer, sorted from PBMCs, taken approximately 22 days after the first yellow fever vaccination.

The CDR3 protein is CASSWGLNTEAFF. DNA for the CDR3: TGTGCCAGCAGCTGGGGCCTGAACACTGAAGCTTTCTTT. The J gene is TRBJ1-1, the V gene TRBV7-9, with D perhaps TRBD1 (5 bases). Trimming removed 4 bases at V and 0 bases at J, with 6 bases between. Germline loops: CDR1 SEHNR, CDR2 FQNEAQ (reference sequence). The length of the CDR3 is 13 residues.